Below, 10 T cell receptor beta chains from the same sample are listed, as sequenced in a study of T cells in Graves' hyperthyroidism and ophthalmopathy (dated by TCRdb to about 2019). The library was produced with multiplex PCR. Sequencing took place on an Illumina HiSeq 2000. Amplification of TCR beta CDR3 regions was carried out from RNA transcripts. A first-round RT-PCR of the TCR CDR3 used the HTBI primer set with the Qiagen OneStep RT-PCR kit. TCRdb trimmed public reads at Q25 via fastp, called clones via MiXCR and kept in-frame beta chains. Merged by CDR3 protein, the rows form single entries marked with the most common genes and DNA. The sample table records over 700,000 distinct CDR3 sequences; 38% of these occur just once. The ten largest clones capture 7% to 10% of the sample. Sample: blood. The receptors here all came from a man younger than 35 with Graves' hyperthyroidism.

This clonotype was counted only a few times. The chain employs TRBV7-8 and TRBJ2-2; no reliable D call. V was clipped by 7 bases and J by 0 bases, with 18 bases between them. CDR1 is SGHVS and CDR2 is FQNEAQ in the germline V gene. The CDR3 is 17 amino acids. CDR3 residues: CASNPPGWAPNTGELFF. CDR3 DNA: TGTGCCAGCAACCCCCCGGGTTGGGCTCCGAACACCGGGGAGCTGTTTTTT.

For this clonotype: A much larger clonotype is one base distant, so this may be a read error. The J gene is TRBJ1-1, the V gene TRBV9; D uncertain. CDR3 length: 15 residues. Deletions cut 0 bases from V and 0 bases from J, with 9 bases between. The germline CDR1 and CDR2 sequences are SGDLS and YYNGEE. CDR3 coding DNA: TGTGCCAGCAGCGTAGTAGGGAACCTGAACACTGAAGCTTTCTTT. Encoded protein: CASSVVGNLNTEAFF.

As regards this clonotype: This may be a read error: a much more frequent sequence differs by one nucleotide. The chain carries TRBV29-1 and TRBJ1-1, with 9 bases identical to TRBD1. Germline CDR1 is SQVTM and CDR2 is ANQGSEA. The CDR3 extends over 13 amino acids. CDR3 sequence: CSVVRQGDTEASF. The CDR3, as DNA: TGCAGCGTTGTAAGACAGGGGGACACTGAAGCTTCCTTT.

This clonotype has only a few counts. The chain couples TRBV7-2 to TRBJ2-7, with TRBD1 as a possible D gene (5 bases). Germline CDR1 reads SGHTA; CDR2 reads FQGNSA. V shed 5 bases and J shed 2 bases, with 16 bases lying between them. The CDR3 loop spans 15 amino acids. CDR3 coding DNA: TGTGCCAGCAGCCAAGGGGTGGGTCAGCCCTACGAGCAGTACTTC. Amino acid sequence: CASSQGVGQPYEQYF.

Of note for this clonotype: A much larger clone lies one base from this, so it may be a read error. The chain carries TRBV6-5 and TRBJ1-5; D remains ambiguous. Trimming removed 6 bases at V and 2 bases at J, with 5 bases between. The CDR3 has 12 amino acids. Looked up from germline, CDR1 is MNHEY and CDR2 is SVGAGI. The CDR3: CASRKGNQPQHF. For the CDR3, the DNA is TGTGCCAGCAGAAAGGGCAATCAGCCCCAGCATTTT.

V is TRBV12-3 or TRBV12-4 and J is TRBJ1-1; TRBD1 aligns across 7 bases. This CDR3 contains 13 residues. V lost 7 bases, J lost 8 bases, and 10 bases stayed unmatched. The DNA of the CDR3 is TGTGCCAGCACCCTGGACAGGAGGGGGGAAGCTTTCTTT. This encodes CASTLDRRGEAFF.

In nucleotides, the CDR3 is TGTGCCAGCAGCGGGGACAGGTACGGGTACAGATACACTGAAGCTTTCTTT. Its translation: CASSGDRYGYRYTEAFF. V gene TRBV7-9 combines with J gene TRBJ1-1; 8 bases are shared with TRBD1. The CDR3 length is 17 residues. CDR1 and CDR2 from the germline V gene are SEHNR and FQNEAQ (reference sequence). The V and J ends lost 5 bases and 3 bases, in that order; junction bases with no gene match: 14.

This clonotype was observed a few times. The gene calls are TRBV15 and TRBJ2-7, with 9 bases identical to TRBD2. This CDR3 has 18 amino acids. The trim removed 4 bases at V and 4 bases at J, leaving 17 bases unmatched. Per germline, CDR1 LNHNV and CDR2 YYDKDF (reference sequence). CDR3 amino acids: CATSIGPLSGSIGYEQYF. The CDR3, as DNA: TGTGCCACCAGCATAGGACCTCTTAGCGGGAGCATAGGTTACGAGCAGTACTTC.

The V gene is TRBV7-2, the J gene TRBJ2-5; a weak D match, TRBD2 (5 bases). Germline V gives CDR1 SGHTA, CDR2 FQGNSA. This CDR3 contains 16 residues. Trimming cost V 0 bases and J 5 bases, with 16 bases left between them. CDR3 sequence reads: CASSLAVTRDYETQYF. In nucleotides, the CDR3 is TGTGCCAGCAGCTTAGCGGTCACGAGGGATTACGAGACCCAGTACTTC.

V and J are TRBV10-3 and TRBJ2-7; no definite D call. This CDR3 is 14 amino acids long. Per germline, CDR1 ENHRY and CDR2 SYGVKD. V lost 0 bases to trimming and J lost 2 bases, with 8 bases between them. Here the CDR3 DNA reads TGTGCCATCAGTGAGTCGACTCGACCCTACGAGCAGTACTTC. It specifies CAISESTRPYEQYF.